The 32 T cell receptor beta chains in this list originate from one sample, sequenced in a study of shared clonotypes between healthy human individuals. Sequencing was performed with immunoSEQ multiplex PCR; in TCRdb, only in-frame clones are kept and a portion is missing. The table lists hundreds of thousands of clones, 75% to 85% of them singletons. The sequencing sample was made of PBMCs. Receptors were obtained from a woman between 40 and 55 years old in good health. Some clones in this sample may be carry-over from other donors' samples.

The chain employs TRBV18 and TRBJ2-3, with 9 nucleotides matching TRBD1. V lost 2 bases, J lost 4 bases, and 1 base stayed unmatched. There are 14 residues in the CDR3. CDR1 and CDR2 (germline): KGHSH, LQKENI. The CDR3 is CASSPRTGADTQYF. DNA of the CDR3: TGTGCCAGCTCACCAAGGACAGGGGCAGATACGCAGTATTTT. The full variable domain, in which reference TRBV18 and TRBJ2-3 provide the parts outside the CDR3, is NAGVMQNPRHLVRRRGQEARLRCSPMKGHSHVYWYRQLPEEGLKFMVYLQKENIIDESGMPKERFSAEFPKEGPSILRIQQVVRGDSAAYFCASSPRTGADTQYFGPGTRLTVL.

The rearrangement links TRBV6-1 to TRBJ2-3, with D perhaps TRBD2 (6 bases). V was clipped by 1 base and J by 3 bases, with 11 bases between them. Per germline, CDR1 MNHNS and CDR2 SASEGT. This CDR3 has 15 amino acids. CDR3 in amino acids: CASSEGVGLTDTQYF. As DNA, the CDR3 is TGTGCCAGCAGTGAAGGGGTGGGACTGACAGATACGCAGTATTTT.

The chain combines TRBV18 with TRBJ1-2; no definite D call. There are 13 residues in the CDR3. V lost 0 bases to trimming and J lost 4 bases, with 6 bases between them. The germline V gene has CDR1 KGHSH and CDR2 LQKENI. CDR3 DNA: TGTGCCAGCTCACCACCCGTGTTCTATGGCTACACCTTC. Translated, it gives CASSPPVFYGYTF.

This clone was recorded only once. V and J are TRBV5-1 and TRBJ2-1; 8 bases align to TRBD1. Germline CDR1 SGHRS, CDR2 YFSETQ. The CDR3 totals 15 residues. Trimming cost V 4 bases and J 6 bases; bases outside gene matches: 9. CDR3 bases: TGCGCCAGCAGCGGGTGGACAGGGAAGGGCAATGAGCAGTTCTTC. Translated, it gives CASSGWTGKGNEQFF.

This chain connects TRBV11-2 to TRBJ1-2; 7 nucleotides align to TRBD1. This CDR3 region has 14 residues. The germline V gene encodes CDR1 SGHAT and CDR2 FQNNGV. Trimming cost V 7 bases and J 2 bases; bases outside gene matches: 7. The DNA of the CDR3 is TGTGCCAGCACCTCCTTGGGACAGAACTATGGCTACACCTTC. This gives the protein CASTSLGQNYGYTF.

The genes are TRBV30 and TRBJ2-7; TRBD2 matches at 7 bases. With 2 bases clipped from V and 6 bases from J, the junction kept 10 bases outside the gene matches. Germline values: CDR1 GTSNPN, CDR2 SVGIG (reference sequence). There are 14 residues in the CDR3. CDR3 DNA sequence: TGTGCCTGGAGTAGGACTAGGATGGCCTCCGAGCAGTACTTC. Amino acids: CAWSRTRMASEQYF. Full variable domain (missing parts from reference TRBV30 and TRBJ2-7): SQTIHQWPATLVQPVGSPLSLECTVEGTSNPNLYWYRQAAGRGLQLLFYSVGIGQISSEVPQNLSASRPQDRQFILSSKKLLLSDSGFYLCAWSRTRMASEQYFGPGTRLTVT.

The J gene is TRBJ2-3, the V gene TRBV5-8; 9 bases align to TRBD2. The J segment lost 8 bases and the V segment lost 5 bases, leaving 9 bases of the junction unmatched. Germline CDR1 reads SGHTS; CDR2 reads YDEGEE. This CDR3 comprises 14 residues. CDR3 amino acids: CASRPGTSPGTQYF. CDR3 sequence (DNA): TGTGCCAGCAGGCCCGGGACTAGCCCAGGTACGCAGTATTTT. Together with reference TRBV5-8 and TRBJ2-3, the CDR3 gives the full variable domain: EAGVTQSPTHLIKTRGQQATLRCSPISGHTSVYWYQQALGLGLQFLLWYDEGEERNRGNFPPRFSGRQFPNYSSELNVNALELEDSALYLCASRPGTSPGTQYFGPGTRLTVL.

The chain has TRBV29-1 and TRBJ2-4; either TRBD1 or TRBD2 may supply D (6 bases each). V was shortened by 3 bases and J by 2 bases, with 8 bases between the two germline ends. The germline V gene encodes CDR1 SQVTM and CDR2 ANQGSEA. The CDR3 has 13 amino acids. CDR3 bases: TGCAGCGTTGAGCGGGACACCAAAAACATTCAGTACTTC. It codes for CSVERDTKNIQYF.

With respect to this clone: The sample has other DNA sequences that encode this CDR3 too. The chain is built from TRBV7-3 and TRBJ2-7, with 9 nucleotides matching TRBD2. Trimming cost V 6 bases and J 0 bases; bases outside gene matches: 0. This CDR3 region has 13 residues. Per germline, CDR1 SGHTA and CDR2 FQGTGA. This CDR3 is CASSSGSSYEQYF. Written as DNA, the CDR3 is TGTGCCAGCAGTAGCGGGAGCTCCTACGAGCAGTACTTC.

The chain links TRBV27 to TRBJ1-1, with D unresolved. CDR3 length: 15 residues. Per the germline V gene, CDR1 is MNHEY and CDR2 is SMNVEV (reference sequence). V was shortened by 5 bases and J by 4 bases, with 17 bases between the two germline ends. The CDR3 here is CASSPSYSGGTEAFF. In nucleotides, the CDR3 is TGTGCCAGCAGTCCCTCCTATTCCGGAGGCACTGAAGCTTTCTTT.

This chain joins TRBV4-2 and TRBJ2-3; D is perhaps TRBD2 (5 bases). Germline values: CDR1 LGHNA, CDR2 YNFKEQ. The germline V and J ends were trimmed by 0 bases and 4 bases, with 20 bases remaining between them. The CDR3 runs 18 residues. CDR3 DNA sequence: TGTGCCAGCAGCCAAGACTGGCCCCTTAGCGTTGCGGCAGATACGCAGTATTTT. It specifies CASSQDWPLSVAADTQYF.

The J gene is TRBJ2-7, the V gene TRBV6-6; D unresolved. Germline assignment: CDR1 MNHNY and CDR2 SVGAGI (reference sequence). The V end was cut by 4 bases, the J end by 0 bases, with 13 bases between. The CDR3 has 15 residues. CDR3 DNA: TGTGCCAGCAGTTGGGAACGTCTTAGCTCCTACGAGCAGTACTTC. As protein: CASSWERLSSYEQYF.

The rearrangement joins TRBV28 to TRBJ2-7; D not resolved. This CDR3 has 11 residues. CDR1 is MDHEN, CDR2 SYDVKM, per germline. The V end was cut by 4 bases, the J end by 6 bases, with 7 bases between. This chain's CDR3 is CASSSPFEQYF. CDR3 DNA sequence: TGTGCCAGCAGTTCCCCTTTCGAGCAGTACTTC. Full variable domain (remainder filled in from reference TRBV28 and TRBJ2-7): DVKVTQSSRYLVKRTGEKVFLECVQDMDHENMFWYRQDPGLGLRLIYFSYDVKMKEKGDIPEGYSVSREKKERFSLILESASTNQTSMYLCASSSPFEQYFGPGTRLTVT.

The rearrangement links TRBV28 to TRBJ1-1, with TRBD1 matching 10 bases. The CDR3 runs 16 residues. With 6 bases clipped from V and 1 base from J, the junction kept 8 bases outside the gene matches. Germline V gene lookup returns CDR1 MDHEN and CDR2 SYDVKM. DNA for the CDR3: TGTGCCAGCAGCTTGACAGGGGGCGCCGGGAACACTGAAGCTTTCTTT. Protein: CASSLTGGAGNTEAFF.

Notes on this clone: The likely explanation is a read error, given a far larger clone one base away. This sample includes further DNA sequences coding for the same CDR3. This chain connects TRBV5-1 to TRBJ2-7; 12 bases are a match to TRBD2. Trimming removed 1 base from V and 5 bases from J; junction bases left unmatched: 7. The CDR3 sequence is 16 residues long. The germline CDR1 and CDR2 sequences are SGHRS and YFSETQ. The CDR3 DNA is TGCGCCAGCAGCTTGACACTAGCGGGAGGACCAAACGAGCAGTACTTC. Translating gives CASSLTLAGGPNEQYF.

The genes are TRBV30 and TRBJ2-1; tentative D call: TRBD2 (6 bases). Germline loops: CDR1 GTSNPN, CDR2 SVGIG (reference sequence). CDR3 length equals 16 residues. Trimming took 0 bases from V and 4 from J, leaving 16 bases between them. The CDR3 DNA reads TGTGCCTGGAGTGTCCTGGCGGGATCTTCATACAATGAGCAGTTCTTC. It encodes CAWSVLAGSSYNEQFF.

CDR3: CASSEYSGRPDTQYF. CDR3 bases: TGTGCCAGCAGTGAATATAGCGGGAGGCCCGATACGCAGTATTTT. The chain employs TRBV2 and TRBJ2-3, with 10 bases aligning to TRBD2. Germline V lookup: CDR1 SNHLY, CDR2 FYNNEI. This CDR3 has 15 residues. V dropped 2 bases and J dropped 6; count of bases not matched to a gene: 5.

The V and J genes are TRBV28 and TRBJ1-5; 7 bases are a match to TRBD1. This CDR3 has 14 amino acids. With V trimmed by 6 bases and J by 3 bases, 5 bases remained unmatched. Per the germline V gene, CDR1 is MDHEN and CDR2 is SYDVKM. CDR3 residues: CASRPGGVNQPQHF. In DNA, the CDR3 is TGTGCCAGCAGACCAGGGGGGGTCAATCAGCCCCAGCATTTT.

This clone was found a few times. The rearrangement uses TRBV29-1 and TRBJ2-5; D is perhaps TRBD2 (6 bases). The DNA matches TRBJ2-7 better at its end, which makes the J call doubtful. This CDR3 comprises 15 residues. CDR1 is SQVTM and CDR2 is ANQGSEA in the germline V gene. CDR3 amino acids: CSVASMGGGAPEQYF. The CDR3 DNA reads TGCAGCGTTGCCTCAATGGGAGGAGGGGCCCCCGAGCAGTACTTC.

The V and J genes are TRBV5-4 and TRBJ2-3; 10 positions match TRBD1. This CDR3 region has 17 residues. Unmatched junction bases numbered 7, after V lost 0 bases and J lost 3 bases. Germline V gene lookup returns CDR1 SGHNT and CDR2 YYREEE (reference sequence). CDR3 DNA: TGTGCCAGCAGCTTGGGCCGGGACAGGGGCAGGACAGATACGCAGTATTTT. Amino acid sequence: CASSLGRDRGRTDTQYF. Full variable domain (outside the CDR3, taken from reference TRBV5-4 and TRBJ2-3): ETGVTQSPTHLIKTRGQQVTLRCSSQSGHNTVSWYQQALGQGPQFIFQYYREEENGRGNFPPRFSGLQFPNYSSELNVNALELDDSALYLCASSLGRDRGRTDTQYFGPGTRLTVL.

This clone was seen repeatedly, ten times or more. Additional DNA sequences in this sample encode the identical CDR3. The V gene is TRBV25-1, the J gene TRBJ2-1; 9 nucleotides align to TRBD2. The CDR3 is 14 residues long. Germline V gene data show CDR1 as MGHDK and CDR2 as SYGVNS. The trim removed 3 bases at V and 3 bases at J, leaving 0 bases unmatched. The CDR3 protein is CASSDSGSYNEQFF. The DNA of the CDR3 is TGTGCCAGCAGTGATAGCGGGAGCTACAATGAGCAGTTCTTC.

This clone appeared a few times. Here the CDR3 reads CAISESLIRRDEAFF. CDR3 coding DNA: TGTGCCATCAGTGAGTCTTTAATAAGGAGGGATGAAGCTTTCTTT. The J gene is TRBJ1-1, the V gene TRBV10-3; D gene ambiguous. V was pared by 0 bases and J by 7 bases, with 15 bases between. The CDR3 contains 15 residues. The germline gives CDR1 ENHRY, CDR2 SYGVKD.

Concerning this clone: Other DNA sequences in this specimen translate into the identical CDR3. The chain employs TRBV30 and TRBJ1-2; TRBD1 aligns across 9 bases. The CDR3 is 14 amino acids. The germline CDR1 and CDR2 sequences are GTSNPN and SVGIG (reference sequence). The V gene end was trimmed by 8 bases and the J gene end by 6 bases; junction bases not matched to a gene: 13. In DNA form, the CDR3 reads TGTGCCCACAGGGGGCCGGGGATGGGCAATGGCTACACCTTC. Translated: CAHRGPGMGNGYTF. Supplemented by reference TRBV30 and TRBJ1-2, the full variable domain reads SQTIHQWPATLVQPVGSPLSLECTVEGTSNPNLYWYRQAAGRGLQLLFYSVGIGQISSEVPQNLSASRPQDRQFILSSKKLLLSDSGFYLCAHRGPGMGNGYTFGSGTRLTVV.

V is TRBV19 and J is TRBJ2-5; D gene unclear. There are 13 residues in the CDR3. The V and J ends lost 5 bases and 5 bases respectively, with 12 bases between them. Germline V CDR1 and CDR2: LNHDA, SQIVND (reference sequence). In DNA form, the CDR3 reads TGTGCCAGTAGTGCGGCGGTGTTCGAGACCCAGTACTTC. Protein sequence: CASSAAVFETQYF.

The CDR3 region has the DNA TGCGCCAGCAGCCAGGAGCCTAGCGGGAGTGGCACAGATACGCAGTATTTT. Its translation is CASSQEPSGSGTDTQYF. The chain recombines TRBV4-1 with TRBJ2-3; TRBD2 aligns across 10 bases. CDR1 is MGHRA and CDR2 is YSYEKL in the germline V gene. With 3 bases clipped from V and 1 base from J, the junction kept 7 bases outside the gene matches. The CDR3 runs to 17 residues.

The chain links TRBV5-8 to TRBJ1-2; TRBD1 matches 8 bases. Germline CDR1 SGHTS, CDR2 YDEGEE. The CDR3 totals 15 residues. The V segment lost 3 bases and the J segment 6 bases; nucleotides outside the gene matches: 10. CDR3 protein: CASSSLPDRADGYTF. The CDR3, as DNA: TGTGCCAGCAGCTCCCTCCCGGACAGGGCGGATGGCTACACCTTC.

This clone was counted once. The gene calls are TRBV9 and TRBJ2-7, with TRBD1 as a possible D gene (5 bases). The J call may not be correct, given that the DNA end is closer to TRBJ2-5. The CDR3 runs 14 residues. Germline values: CDR1 SGDLS, CDR2 YYNGEE. Here the CDR3 reads CASSVDRTQETQYF. CDR3 sequence (DNA): TGTGCCAGCAGCGTCGACAGAACCCAAGAGACCCAGTACTTC.

This rearrangement joins TRBV6-1 to TRBJ2-7; 8 positions match TRBD1. Germline V CDR1 and CDR2: MNHNS, SASEGT. With 7 bases clipped from V and 5 bases from J, the junction kept 10 bases outside the gene matches. This CDR3 region has 14 residues. The CDR3 region is CASNSGTGRHEQYF. DNA for the CDR3: TGTGCCAGCAATTCCGGGACAGGTCGACACGAGCAGTACTTC.

This clone was observed once. The chain recombines TRBV7-2 with TRBJ2-7; 8 bases align to TRBD1. Trimming at V came to 5 bases and at J to 6 bases, leaving 15 bases not matched to a gene. The CDR3 has 16 residues. Per the germline V gene, CDR1 is SGHTA and CDR2 is FQGNSA. Written as DNA, the CDR3 is TGTGCCAGCAGCGTAGAGGTAGGGCAGGGGGCGAGCGAGCAGTACTTC. It encodes CASSVEVGQGASEQYF.

In this sample, this clone turned up a few times. The chain combines TRBV5-1 with TRBJ2-5, with D perhaps being TRBD1 or TRBD2 (5 bases each). CDR3 size: 15 residues. Germline CDR1 is SGHRS and CDR2 is YFSETQ. Trimming removed 7 bases at V and 1 base at J, with 17 bases between. DNA for the CDR3: TGCGCCAGCGGCCCCCGGGGTGGGGCCCAAGAGACCCAGTACTTC. Protein: CASGPRGGAQETQYF.

This chain uses TRBV5-1 with TRBJ2-7; D unresolved. Trimming shortened V by 0 bases and J by 3 bases, and 7 bases separated the two germline ends. This CDR3 region has 13 residues. CDR1 and CDR2 from the germline V gene are SGHRS and YFSETQ. CDR3 sequence reads: CASSLGYNYEQYF. The CDR3 nucleotides read TGCGCCAGCAGCTTGGGGTACAACTACGAGCAGTACTTC.

J is TRBJ1-2 and V is TRBV2, with D unresolved. The V and J ends lost 4 bases and 7 bases respectively, with 7 bases between them. The CDR3 totals 11 residues. Germline lookup yields CDR1 SNHLY and CDR2 FYNNEI. This CDR3 is CASSGTAGYTF. CDR3 DNA: TGTGCCAGCAGTGGTACAGCTGGCTACACCTTC.